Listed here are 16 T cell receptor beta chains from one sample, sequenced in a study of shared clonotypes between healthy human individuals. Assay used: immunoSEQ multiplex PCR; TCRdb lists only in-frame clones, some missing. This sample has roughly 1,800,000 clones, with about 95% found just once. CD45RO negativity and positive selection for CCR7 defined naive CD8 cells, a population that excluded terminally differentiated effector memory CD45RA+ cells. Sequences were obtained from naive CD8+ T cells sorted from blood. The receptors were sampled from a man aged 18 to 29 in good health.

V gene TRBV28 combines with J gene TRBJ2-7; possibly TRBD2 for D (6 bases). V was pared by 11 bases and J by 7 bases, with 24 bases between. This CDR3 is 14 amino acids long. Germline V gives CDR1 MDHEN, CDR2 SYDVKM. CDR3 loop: CAALTFGGEEEQYF. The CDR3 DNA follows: TGTGCCGCCCTAACGTTCGGGGGTGAAGAAGAGCAGTACTTC.

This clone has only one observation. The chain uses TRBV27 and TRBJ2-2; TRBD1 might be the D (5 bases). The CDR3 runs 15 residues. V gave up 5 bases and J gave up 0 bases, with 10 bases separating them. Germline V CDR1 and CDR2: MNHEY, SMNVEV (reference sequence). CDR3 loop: CASSIGASNTGELFF. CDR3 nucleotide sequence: TGTGCCAGCAGTATAGGGGCGTCGAACACCGGGGAGCTGTTTTTT.

Here the CDR3 reads CASSGWGPAGLKETQYF. CDR3 DNA: TGCGCCAGCAGCGGATGGGGGCCAGCCGGATTAAAAGAGACCCAGTACTTC. This chain connects TRBV4-1 to TRBJ2-5; D is possibly TRBD1 (6 bases). The CDR3 is 17 amino acids. V dropped 5 bases and J dropped 3 bases, with 22 bases sitting between them. In germline, CDR1 is MGHRA, CDR2 YSYEKL.

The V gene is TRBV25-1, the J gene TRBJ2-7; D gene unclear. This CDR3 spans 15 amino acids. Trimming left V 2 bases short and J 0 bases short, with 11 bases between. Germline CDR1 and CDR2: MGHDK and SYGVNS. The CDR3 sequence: CASSEPGGASYEQYF. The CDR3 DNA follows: TGTGCCAGCAGTGAACCGGGCGGAGCCTCCTACGAGCAGTACTTC.

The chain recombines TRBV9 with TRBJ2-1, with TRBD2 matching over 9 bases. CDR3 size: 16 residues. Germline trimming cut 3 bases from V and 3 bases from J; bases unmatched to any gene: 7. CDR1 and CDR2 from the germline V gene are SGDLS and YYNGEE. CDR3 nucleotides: TGTGCCAGCAGCGGCCTAGCGGGGCCTTACTACAATGAGCAGTTCTTC. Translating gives CASSGLAGPYYNEQFF.

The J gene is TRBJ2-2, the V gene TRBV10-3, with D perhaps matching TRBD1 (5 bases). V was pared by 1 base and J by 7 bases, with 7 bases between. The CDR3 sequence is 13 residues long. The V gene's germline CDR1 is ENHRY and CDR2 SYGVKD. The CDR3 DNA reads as TGTGCCATCAGTGAGTTTCAGGGCGGGGAGCTGTTTTTT. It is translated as CAISEFQGGELFF.

This CDR3 reads CASSSEREARTDTQYF. The CDR3 DNA follows: TGTGCCAGCAGCTCCGAGCGGGAGGCCCGCACAGATACGCAGTATTTT. The chain recombines TRBV7-9 with TRBJ2-3; 9 bases fit TRBD2. V was pared by 4 bases and J by 1 base, with 6 bases of the junction left unmatched. CDR3 length: 16 amino acids. The germline gives CDR1 SEHNR, CDR2 FQNEAQ (reference sequence).

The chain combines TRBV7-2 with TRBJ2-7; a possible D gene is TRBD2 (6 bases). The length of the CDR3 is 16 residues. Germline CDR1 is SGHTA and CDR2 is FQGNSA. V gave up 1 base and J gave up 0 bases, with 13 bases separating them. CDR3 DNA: TGTGCCAGCAGCTTAGAGGGCGGGATTATCTCCTACGAGCAGTACTTC. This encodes CASSLEGGIISYEQYF.

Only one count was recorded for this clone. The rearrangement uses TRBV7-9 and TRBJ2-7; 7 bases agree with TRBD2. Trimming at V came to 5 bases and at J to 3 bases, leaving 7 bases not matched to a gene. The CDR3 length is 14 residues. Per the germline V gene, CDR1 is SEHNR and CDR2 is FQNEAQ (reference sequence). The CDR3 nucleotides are TGTGCCAGCAGCCCAAGGACTAGTGGCTACGAGCAGTACTTC. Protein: CASSPRTSGYEQYF.

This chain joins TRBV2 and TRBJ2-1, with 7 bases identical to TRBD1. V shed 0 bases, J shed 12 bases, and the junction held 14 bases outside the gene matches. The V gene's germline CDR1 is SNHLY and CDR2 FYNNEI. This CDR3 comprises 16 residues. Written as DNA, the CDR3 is TGTGCCAGCAGTGAAGCCGGCAGGGGGATTAGTTTTGGGCAGTTCTTC. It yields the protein CASSEAGRGISFGQFF.

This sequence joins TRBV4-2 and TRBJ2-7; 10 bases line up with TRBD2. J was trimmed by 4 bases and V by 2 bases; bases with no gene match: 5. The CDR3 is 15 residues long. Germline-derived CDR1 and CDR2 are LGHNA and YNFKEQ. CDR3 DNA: TGTGCCAGCAGCCAACTCAGCGGGGGGGATTACGAGCAGTACTTC. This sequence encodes CASSQLSGGDYEQYF.

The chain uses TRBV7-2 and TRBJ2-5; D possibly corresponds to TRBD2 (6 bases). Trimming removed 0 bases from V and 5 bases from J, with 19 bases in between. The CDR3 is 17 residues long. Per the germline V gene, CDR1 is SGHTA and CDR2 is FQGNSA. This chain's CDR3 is CASSLARGTQDEETQYF. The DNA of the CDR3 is TGTGCCAGCAGCTTAGCGCGCGGGACGCAGGACGAGGAGACCCAGTACTTC. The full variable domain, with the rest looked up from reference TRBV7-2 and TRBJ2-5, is GAGVSQSPSNKVTEKGKDVELRCDPISGHTALYWYRQSLGQGLEFLIYFQGNSAPDKSGLPSDRFSAERTGGSVSTLTIQRTQQEDSAVYLCASSLARGTQDEETQYFGPGTRLLVL.

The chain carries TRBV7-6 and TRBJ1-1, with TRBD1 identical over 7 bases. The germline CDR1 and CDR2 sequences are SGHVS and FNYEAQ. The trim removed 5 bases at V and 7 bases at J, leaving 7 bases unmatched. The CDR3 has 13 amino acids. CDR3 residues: CASSIGTAGEAFF. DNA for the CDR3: TGTGCCAGCAGCATTGGGACAGCCGGTGAAGCTTTCTTT.

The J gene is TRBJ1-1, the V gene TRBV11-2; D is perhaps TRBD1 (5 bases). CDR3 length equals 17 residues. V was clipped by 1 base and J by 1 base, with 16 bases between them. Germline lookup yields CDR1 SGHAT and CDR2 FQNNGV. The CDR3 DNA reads TGTGCCAGCAGCTTAGTTGGTTCAGGGCTTGAGAACACTGAAGCTTTCTTT. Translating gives CASSLVGSGLENTEAFF.

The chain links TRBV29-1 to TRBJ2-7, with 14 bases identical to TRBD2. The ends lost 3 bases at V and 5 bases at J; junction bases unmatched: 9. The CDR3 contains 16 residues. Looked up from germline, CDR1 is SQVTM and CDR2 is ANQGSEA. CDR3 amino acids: CSVEGDEGLAGDEQYF. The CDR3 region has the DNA TGCAGCGTTGAGGGCGACGAGGGACTAGCGGGAGACGAGCAGTACTTC.

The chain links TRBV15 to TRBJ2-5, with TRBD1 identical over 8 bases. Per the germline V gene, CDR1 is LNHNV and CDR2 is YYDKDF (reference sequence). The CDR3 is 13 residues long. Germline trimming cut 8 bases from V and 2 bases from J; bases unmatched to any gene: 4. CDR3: CATATGEQETQYF. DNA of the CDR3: TGTGCCACCGCGACAGGGGAACAAGAGACCCAGTACTTC.